Below are 11 T cell receptor beta chains sequenced from a single sample in a study of blood T cell repertoires in COVID-19. The repertoire was sequenced with immunoSEQ multiplex PCR; TCRdb's copy has only in-frame clones and lacks some. The sample lists about 200,000 clones; around 89% were seen once. The sample was peripheral blood. The receptors derive from a human donor in a cohort sampled during active COVID-19.

In this sample, this clone turned up once. The chain recombines TRBV3-1 (or the pseudogene TRBV3-2) with TRBJ2-1, with TRBD2 matching over 9 bases. Germline CDR1 reads LGHDT; CDR2 reads YNNKEL (reference sequence). The junction had 10 bases not matched to a gene; V was cut back by 1 base and J by 9 bases. The CDR3 loop spans 16 amino acids. CDR3 DNA sequence: TGTGCCAGCAGCCAAGGGGTCGGAGCGGGAGGCGGTGAGCAGTTCTTC. Its translation: CASSQGVGAGGGEQFF.

V and J are TRBV23-1 and TRBJ2-1; D gene ambiguous. TRBV23-1 is placed among ORFs of uncertain function. V lost 0 bases and J 0 bases, leaving 9 bases between the germline ends. The CDR3 is made up of 16 amino acids. The DNA for the CDR3 is TGCGCCAGCAGTCAATCCCGTAAGAGCTCCTACAATGAGCAGTTCTTC. Amino acids: CASSQSRKSSYNEQFF.

J is TRBJ1-6 and V is TRBV9, with 9 bases that match TRBD1. V lost 2 bases and J lost 10; bases outside the gene matches: 7. Germline loops: CDR1 SGDLS, CDR2 YYNGEE. The CDR3 extends over 15 amino acids. As DNA, the CDR3 is TGTGCCAGCAGCGTTAGTGTGGACAGGGGCTCACCCCTCCACTTT. Amino acids: CASSVSVDRGSPLHF.

The J gene is TRBJ1-5, the V gene TRBV24-1; a possible D gene is TRBD1 (5 bases). The CDR3 contains 18 residues. The germline gives CDR1 KGHDR, CDR2 SFDVKD. The V and J ends lost 1 base and 4 bases respectively, with 19 bases between them. The CDR3 reads CATSDFASGREGNQPQHF. The CDR3 DNA reads TGTGCCACCAGTGATTTCGCAAGTGGCAGGGAGGGAAATCAGCCCCAGCATTTT.

This clone was recorded a few times. The rearrangement joins TRBV7-9 to TRBJ1-6, with D maybe TRBD1 (5 bases). The V end was cut by 3 bases, the J end by 13 bases, with 13 bases between. Looked up from germline, CDR1 is SEHNR and CDR2 is FQNEAQ (reference sequence). The CDR3 covers 13 residues. The CDR3 nucleotides read TGTGCCAGCAGCTTGGGGACTTTGGGTCCCCTCCACTTT. This translates into CASSLGTLGPLHF.

This chain links TRBV7-2 with TRBJ2-3, with a weak D call TRBD1 (5 bases). Germline-derived CDR1 and CDR2 are SGHTA and FQGNSA. V dropped 2 bases and J dropped 2 bases, with 8 bases sitting between them. CDR3 length: 14 amino acids. The CDR3 DNA reads TGTGCCAGCAGCTTAAGACAGTACACAGATACGCAGTATTTT. Translated: CASSLRQYTDTQYF. The full variable domain, in which reference TRBV7-2 and TRBJ2-3 provide the parts outside the CDR3, is GAGVSQSPSNKVTEKGKDVELRCDPISGHTALYWYRQSLGQGLEFLIYFQGNSAPDKSGLPSDRFSAERTGGSVSTLTIQRTQQEDSAVYLCASSLRQYTDTQYFGPGTRLTVL.

This rearrangement joins TRBV6-1 to TRBJ1-1; no firm D call. CDR1 MNHNS and CDR2 SASEGT come from the germline V gene. V gave up 2 bases and J gave up 2 bases, with 3 bases separating them. This CDR3 spans 12 amino acids. The CDR3 sequence is CASSERNTEAFF. CDR3 sequence (DNA): TGTGCCAGCAGTGAACGTAACACTGAAGCTTTCTTT.

The chain links TRBV5-1 to TRBJ1-2; 7 bases map to TRBD1. The CDR3 runs 14 residues. Germline CDR1 and CDR2: SGHRS and YFSETQ. Trimming at V came to 4 bases and at J to 0 bases, leaving 3 bases not matched to a gene. The CDR3 reads CASSDQGANYGYTF. The CDR3 nucleotides read TGCGCCAGCAGCGATCAGGGGGCTAACTATGGCTACACCTTC.

This chain joins TRBV28 and TRBJ1-2; D might be TRBD1 (5 bases). Germline lookup yields CDR1 MDHEN and CDR2 SYDVKM. The CDR3 extends over 13 amino acids. V lost 5 bases to trimming and J lost 7 bases, with 14 bases between them. In nucleotides, the CDR3 is TGTGCCAGCAGTAGGGGTGGGAAAGTTGGCTACACCTTC. Amino acid sequence: CASSRGGKVGYTF.

The chain combines TRBV10-3 with TRBJ2-2, with unresolved D. V shed 3 bases and J shed 5 bases, with 7 bases lying between them. The CDR3 is 13 amino acids. In germline, CDR1 is ENHRY, CDR2 SYGVKD. The CDR3 region is CAISDRGTGELFF. The DNA of the CDR3 is TGTGCCATCAGTGACCGAGGTACCGGGGAGCTGTTTTTT.

The CDR3 DNA reads TGCGCCAGCGGGGGGGGCGCCACCACCGGGGAGCTGTTTTTT. Amino acid sequence: CASGGGATTGELFF. The chain combines TRBV10-2 with TRBJ2-2; TRBD2 is a possible D gene (7 bases). The V end was cut by 8 bases, the J end by 4 bases, with 14 bases between. The CDR3 is 14 amino acids. Germline-derived CDR1 and CDR2 are WSHSY and SAAADI.